The clone carrying this T cell receptor (beta chain) was observed many times. This specimen comes from a study of identical twins' blood T cells. A previously described protocol, modified, built RNA-based TCR cDNA libraries. Under the authors' procedure: Clonotypes per individual ranged from about 85,000 to nearly 550,000. TCRdb passed the 5' RACE reads through MiXCR, listing each CDR3 protein once. TCRdb, not the authors, supplied the V and J calls. Among a few hundred thousand distinct CDR3 sequences, 25% to 35% were seen once, and the ten largest hold 5.5% to 6.5%. The TCR originated in a woman aged 18-50 years in good health. Sample: PBMCs.

Here the CDR3 DNA reads TGTGCCAGCAGCCAAGGAGGGGAACGAACGGCTTTCTTT. Translation gives CASSQGGERTAFF. This chain links TRBV3-1 with TRBJ1-1; D is possibly TRBD1 (5 bases). Trimming shortened V by 1 base and J by 11 bases, and 14 bases separated the two germline ends. Per the germline V gene, CDR1 is LGHDT and CDR2 is YNNKEL (reference sequence). The CDR3 totals 13 residues.